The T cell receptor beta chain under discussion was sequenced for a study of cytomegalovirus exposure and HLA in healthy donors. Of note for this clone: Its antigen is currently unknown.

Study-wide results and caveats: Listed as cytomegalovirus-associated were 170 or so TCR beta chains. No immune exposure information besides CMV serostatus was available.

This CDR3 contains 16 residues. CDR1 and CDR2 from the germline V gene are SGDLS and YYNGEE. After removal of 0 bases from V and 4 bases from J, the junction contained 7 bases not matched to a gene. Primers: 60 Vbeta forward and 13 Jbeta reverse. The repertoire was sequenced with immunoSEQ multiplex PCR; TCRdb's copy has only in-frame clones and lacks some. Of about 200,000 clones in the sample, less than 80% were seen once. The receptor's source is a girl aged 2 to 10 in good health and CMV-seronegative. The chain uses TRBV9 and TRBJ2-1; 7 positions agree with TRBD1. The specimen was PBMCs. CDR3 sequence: CASSVESSGGYNEQFF. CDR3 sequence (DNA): TGTGCCAGCAGCGTAGAATCGTCAGGGGGATACAATGAGCAGTTCTTC.